This T cell receptor beta chain was retrieved from a study of identical twins. Study-level points and caveats: Its conclusions, products of cross-sectional statistical analysis, did not come from following the same donors. In cord blood, abundant beta clonotypes had fewer insertions; memory showed no trend. Excess low generation probability was seen in twin-shared out-of-frame alpha sequences.

The ends were cut back, 6 bases at V and 3 bases at J, with 9 bases in the middle. Germline V gene lookup returns CDR1 SQVTM and CDR2 ANQGSEA. The CDR3 sequence is 12 residues long. This clonotype was picked up a small number of times. Its antigen remains unidentified. Via MiXCR, TCRdb re-called the 5' RACE reads, giving one row per CDR3 protein. This table has approximately 590,000 distinct CDR3 sequences, 9.5% to 10% appearing once. The same sample was also studied in work on yellow fever vaccine responses in identical twins.

The chain links TRBV29-1 to TRBJ2-1; TRBD2 is a possible D gene (6 bases). Sequencing was carried out using PBMCs. This receptor was obtained from a woman aged 18-29 years in good health. The CDR3 DNA is TGCAGCGTGGGGGGAGGCTACAATGAGCAGTTCTTC. Translation gives CSVGGGYNEQFF.